Listed below are T cell receptor beta chains from one sample, sequenced in a study of PD-L1 blockade in urothelial cancer. Measured with immunoSEQ multiplex PCR; TCRdb has only the in-frame clones, and not every one. This table holds more than 35,000 clones, almost 85% found once. The material sequenced was PBMCs, taken around atezolizumab (anti-PD-L1) treatment. The receptors stem from a man aged 65 to 85 with urothelial cancer. Both conserved end residues are part of each CDR3. D genes are given only for firm matches. Rows may omit the clone size; those that give it use once, few, many or a size class.

d_call: TRBD1
clone_size: once
j_call: TRBJ2-4
v_call: TRBV7-2
cdr3_aa: CASSPGTGRAGNIQYF
cdr3_nt: TGTGCCAGCAGCCCGGGGACAGGGAGAGCGGGAAACATTCAGTACTTC

d_call: -
clone_size: few
j_call: TRBJ2-2
v_call: TRBV10-3
cdr3_aa: CAISELAGTGELFF
cdr3_nt: TGTGCCATCAGTGAGTTGGCTGGCACCGGGGAGCTGTTTTTT

d_call: TRBD1
clone_size: -
j_call: TRBJ1-1
v_call: TRBV9
cdr3_aa: CASSPPSREGGVNTEAFF
cdr3_nt: TGTGCCAGCAGCCCCCCCTCTCGAGAAGGGGGCGTAAACACTGAAGCTTTCTTT

d_call: TRBD2
clone_size: -
j_call: TRBJ2-5
v_call: TRBV11-2
cdr3_aa: CASSLDLAAATQYF
cdr3_nt: TGTGCCAGCAGCTTAGATCTAGCGGCGGCGACCCAGTACTTC

d_call: TRBD1
clone_size: -
j_call: TRBJ1-1
v_call: TRBV13
cdr3_aa: CASSHLGQGDTEAFF
cdr3_nt: TGTGCCAGCAGCCACCTCGGACAGGGCGACACTGAAGCTTTCTTT

d_call: TRBD1
clone_size: -
j_call: TRBJ2-3
v_call: TRBV5-4
cdr3_aa: CASSRKTGYDTQYF
cdr3_nt: TGTGCCAGCAGCCGTAAGACAGGGTATGATACGCAGTATTTT

d_call: -
clone_size: -
j_call: TRBJ2-7
v_call: TRBV7-2
cdr3_aa: CASSAKSEQYF
cdr3_nt: TGTGCCAGCAGCGCGAAGTCCGAGCAGTACTTC

d_call: TRBD2
clone_size: -
j_call: TRBJ2-3
v_call: TRBV6-1
cdr3_aa: CASSERGLGSDTQYF
cdr3_nt: TGTGCCAGCAGTGAACGGGGACTAGGATCGGATACGCAGTATTTT

d_call: TRBD2
clone_size: once
j_call: TRBJ2-3
v_call: TRBV6-1
cdr3_aa: CASSLGLAGTDTQYF
cdr3_nt: TGTGCCAGCAGCCTGGGACTAGCGGGCACAGATACGCAGTATTTT

d_call: -
clone_size: once
j_call: TRBJ2-7
v_call: TRBV6-5
cdr3_aa: CASSSRGSQPHEQYF
cdr3_nt: TGTGCCAGCAGTTCCCGCGGGTCCCAGCCCCACGAGCAGTACTTC

d_call: -
clone_size: few
j_call: TRBJ2-7
v_call: TRBV4-3
cdr3_aa: CASSQVREVGEQYF
cdr3_nt: TGCGCCAGCAGCCAAGTGAGAGAGGTTGGCGAGCAGTACTTC

d_call: -
clone_size: -
j_call: TRBJ1-1
v_call: TRBV6-4
cdr3_aa: CASSAQASNTEAFF
cdr3_nt: TGTGCCAGCAGTGCCCAGGCGTCGAACACTGAAGCTTTCTTT

d_call: TRBD1
clone_size: -
j_call: TRBJ2-5
v_call: TRBV5-1
cdr3_aa: CASSSAGTGGETQYF
cdr3_nt: TGCGCCAGCAGCTCCGCCGGGACAGGGGGAGAGACCCAGTACTTC

d_call: -
clone_size: -
j_call: TRBJ1-4
v_call: TRBV14
cdr3_aa: CASSHRTVINEKLFF
cdr3_nt: TGTGCCAGCAGCCATCGGACAGTGATTAATGAAAAACTGTTTTTT

d_call: -
clone_size: -
j_call: TRBJ1-1
v_call: TRBV5-4
cdr3_aa: CASSLRFGLNTEAFF
cdr3_nt: TGTGCCAGCAGCTTGAGGTTCGGGTTGAACACTGAAGCTTTCTTT

d_call: -
clone_size: -
j_call: TRBJ2-3
v_call: TRBV19
cdr3_aa: CASSGPYDRLDTQYF
cdr3_nt: TGTGCCAGTAGTGGCCCCTACGACAGATTAGATACGCAGTATTTT

d_call: TRBD1
clone_size: -
j_call: TRBJ1-2
v_call: TRBV19
cdr3_aa: CASSPERDRADGYTF
cdr3_nt: TGTGCCAGTAGTCCCGAACGGGACAGGGCGGATGGCTACACCTTC

d_call: TRBD2
clone_size: -
j_call: TRBJ2-1
v_call: TRBV5-1
cdr3_aa: CASSFGGLAGGGEAYNEQFF
cdr3_nt: TGCGCCAGCAGCTTCGGCGGACTAGCGGGGGGGGGCGAAGCCTACAATGAGCAGTTCTTC

d_call: TRBD2
clone_size: -
j_call: TRBJ2-7
v_call: TRBV6-1
cdr3_aa: CASSPRGASYEQYF
cdr3_nt: TGTGCCAGCAGTCCGCGGGGGGCCTCCTACGAGCAGTACTTC

d_call: TRBD1
clone_size: -
j_call: TRBJ1-6
v_call: TRBV4-1
cdr3_aa: CASSQNRGNSPLHF
cdr3_nt: TGCGCCAGCAGCCAAAACAGGGGGAATTCACCCCTCCACTTT

d_call: TRBD1
clone_size: -
j_call: TRBJ1-5
v_call: TRBV19
cdr3_aa: CASSQGASNQPQHF
cdr3_nt: TGTGCCAGTAGCCAGGGGGCCAGCAATCAGCCCCAGCATTTT

d_call: TRBD1
clone_size: once
j_call: TRBJ2-7
v_call: TRBV28
cdr3_aa: CASSSRGANRDRGHEQYF
cdr3_nt: TGTGCCAGCAGTTCGAGAGGGGCAAACCGGGACAGGGGCCACGAGCAGTACTTC

d_call: TRBD1
clone_size: -
j_call: TRBJ2-7
v_call: TRBV7-9
cdr3_aa: CASSSLQGASGYEQYF
cdr3_nt: TGTGCCAGCAGCTCCCTACAGGGGGCGAGTGGTTACGAGCAGTACTTC

d_call: TRBD1
clone_size: -
j_call: TRBJ1-5
v_call: TRBV18
cdr3_aa: CASSPDRGHNQPQHF
cdr3_nt: TGTGCCAGCTCACCAGACAGGGGCCACAATCAGCCCCAGCATTTT

d_call: -
clone_size: -
j_call: TRBJ1-3
v_call: TRBV5-8
cdr3_aa: CASRQSSGNTIYF
cdr3_nt: TGTGCCAGCAGACAGAGCTCTGGAAACACCATATATTTT

d_call: TRBD1
clone_size: -
j_call: TRBJ1-6
v_call: TRBV6-4
cdr3_aa: CATWGRRTGYNSPLHF
cdr3_nt: TGTGCCACCTGGGGCCGCCGGACAGGGTATAATTCACCCCTCCACTTT

d_call: TRBD1
clone_size: -
j_call: TRBJ1-1
v_call: TRBV5-1
cdr3_aa: CASSLGSGGVRMNTEAFF
cdr3_nt: TGCGCCAGCAGCTTGGGGTCAGGGGGCGTTCGGATGAACACTGAAGCTTTCTTT

d_call: TRBD1
clone_size: -
j_call: TRBJ1-3
v_call: TRBV7-9
cdr3_aa: CASSRGTGQGNTIYF
cdr3_nt: TGTGCCAGCAGCAGAGGGACAGGGCAAGGAAACACCATATATTTT

d_call: -
clone_size: -
j_call: TRBJ2-5
v_call: TRBV11-1
cdr3_aa: CASSLERRAGETQYF
cdr3_nt: TGTGCCAGCAGCTTGGAAAGGAGGGCGGGGGAGACCCAGTACTTC

d_call: -
clone_size: -
j_call: TRBJ1-2
v_call: TRBV29-1
cdr3_aa: CSVEAGTGPYTF
cdr3_nt: TGCAGCGTTGAAGCGGGAACAGGGCCCTACACCTTC

d_call: TRBD1
clone_size: -
j_call: TRBJ1-1
v_call: TRBV5-4
cdr3_aa: CASSLQTGVRTEAFF
cdr3_nt: TGTGCCAGCAGCTTACAAACAGGGGTCAGGACTGAAGCTTTCTTT

d_call: -
clone_size: -
j_call: TRBJ1-2
v_call: TRBV20-1
cdr3_aa: CSAARDVGYTF
cdr3_nt: TGCAGTGCCGCGCGGGATGTTGGCTACACCTTC

d_call: TRBD1
clone_size: -
j_call: TRBJ2-3
v_call: TRBV19
cdr3_aa: CASSVSGTGALDTQYF
cdr3_nt: TGTGCCAGTAGTGTTTCCGGGACAGGGGCACTAGATACGCAGTATTTT

d_call: TRBD1
clone_size: -
j_call: TRBJ1-2
v_call: TRBV27
cdr3_aa: CASSSTWGTGAGYTF
cdr3_nt: TGTGCCAGCAGTTCCACATGGGGTACAGGGGCAGGCTACACCTTC

d_call: -
clone_size: -
j_call: TRBJ2-3
v_call: TRBV7-3
cdr3_aa: CASSLRYPSGIDTQYF
cdr3_nt: TGTGCCAGCAGCCTCCGATACCCCTCGGGGATAGATACGCAGTATTTT

d_call: TRBD1
clone_size: -
j_call: TRBJ2-1
v_call: TRBV9
cdr3_aa: CASSVQGVSYNEQFF
cdr3_nt: TGTGCCAGCAGCGTCCAGGGGGTTTCCTACAATGAGCAGTTCTTC

d_call: -
clone_size: -
j_call: TRBJ2-1
v_call: TRBV2
cdr3_aa: CASSAQTTIHEQFF
cdr3_nt: TGTGCCAGCAGTGCCCAGACTACGATCCATGAGCAGTTCTTC

d_call: TRBD1
clone_size: -
j_call: TRBJ2-3
v_call: TRBV5-1
cdr3_aa: CASSVGQGGADTQYF
cdr3_nt: TGCGCCAGCAGCGTGGGACAGGGTGGAGCAGATACGCAGTATTTT

d_call: -
clone_size: -
j_call: TRBJ2-7
v_call: TRBV2
cdr3_aa: CASSPGGGAIYEQYF
cdr3_nt: TGTGCCAGCAGTCCCGGTGGGGGGGCCATCTACGAGCAGTACTTC

d_call: TRBD1
clone_size: -
j_call: TRBJ2-1
v_call: TRBV7-7
cdr3_aa: CASSPGTVNEQFF
cdr3_nt: TGTGCCAGCAGCCCCGGGACAGTCAATGAGCAGTTCTTC

d_call: TRBD2
clone_size: once
j_call: TRBJ2-7
v_call: TRBV20-1
cdr3_aa: CSALAGGREYF
cdr3_nt: TGCAGTGCTTTGGCGGGAGGGCGAGAGTACTTC

d_call: TRBD1
clone_size: -
j_call: TRBJ1-5
v_call: TRBV5-6
cdr3_aa: CASSLGTGVNQPQHF
cdr3_nt: TGTGCCAGCAGCCTCGGGACAGGGGTTAATCAGCCCCAGCATTTT

d_call: TRBD2
clone_size: once
j_call: TRBJ2-7
v_call: TRBV28
cdr3_aa: CASRQSGSATYEQYF
cdr3_nt: TGTGCCAGCAGGCAGAGCGGGAGCGCTACCTACGAGCAGTACTTC

d_call: -
clone_size: -
j_call: TRBJ1-6
v_call: TRBV5-1
cdr3_aa: CASSLGQSSPLHF
cdr3_nt: TGCGCCAGCAGCTTGGGACAGAGCTCACCCCTCCACTTT

d_call: -
clone_size: -
j_call: TRBJ1-1
v_call: TRBV5-6
cdr3_aa: CASSPLGAFETEAFF
cdr3_nt: TGTGCCAGCAGCCCCCTAGGGGCCTTTGAGACTGAAGCTTTCTTT

d_call: -
clone_size: -
j_call: TRBJ2-2
v_call: TRBV5-4
cdr3_aa: CASSPRRGAGGELFF
cdr3_nt: TGTGCCAGCAGCCCACGCCGCGGGGCTGGCGGGGAGCTGTTTTTT

d_call: -
clone_size: -
j_call: TRBJ1-2
v_call: TRBV14
cdr3_aa: CASSQALYGYTF
cdr3_nt: TGTGCCAGCAGCCAAGCCTTGTATGGCTACACCTTC

d_call: TRBD1
clone_size: -
j_call: TRBJ2-3
v_call: TRBV5-1
cdr3_aa: CASSRDRSTDTQYF
cdr3_nt: TGCGCCAGCAGCCGGGACAGGAGCACAGATACGCAGTATTTT

d_call: -
clone_size: -
j_call: TRBJ1-2
v_call: TRBV5-6
cdr3_aa: CASRPDTNYGYTF
cdr3_nt: TGTGCCAGCAGACCAGACACGAACTATGGCTACACCTTC

d_call: TRBD1
clone_size: few
j_call: TRBJ1-2
v_call: TRBV25-1
cdr3_aa: CATRLGIGTGLGWGYTF
cdr3_nt: TGTGCCACCCGACTTGGCATAGGGACAGGGTTAGGTTGGGGCTACACCTTC

d_call: -
clone_size: -
j_call: TRBJ1-1
v_call: TRBV6-1
cdr3_aa: CASSGAPFTEAFF
cdr3_nt: TGTGCCAGCAGTGGGGCCCCTTTCACTGAAGCTTTCTTT

d_call: TRBD1
clone_size: -
j_call: TRBJ2-7
v_call: TRBV4-3
cdr3_aa: CASSQVQGNEQYF
cdr3_nt: TGCGCCAGCAGCCAAGTACAGGGGAACGAGCAGTACTTC

d_call: -
clone_size: -
j_call: TRBJ2-1
v_call: TRBV7-3
cdr3_aa: CASSLDTGEQFF
cdr3_nt: TGTGCCAGCAGCTTGGACACCGGTGAGCAGTTCTTC

d_call: TRBD1
clone_size: -
j_call: TRBJ1-1
v_call: TRBV10-3
cdr3_aa: CAIRGTGDGLSAFF
cdr3_nt: TGTGCCATCAGGGGGACAGGGGATGGTCTTTCGGCTTTCTTT